The present T cell receptor (beta chain) was sequenced within a study of T-cell memory formation after mild COVID-19. At the level of the study: Most TCR clusters belonged to a single donor.

Overall study results and limits: Researchers found some responding clones in pre-infection memory, a sign that cross-reactive memory joined. Proof of SARS-CoV-2 specificity was absent for the second-wave clones that crested on day 37.

This clonotype was recorded many times. Its antigen is not identified. The ends were cut back, 2 bases at V and 7 bases at J, with 20 bases in the middle. This CDR3 contains 16 residues. The TCR alpha and TCR beta cDNA libraries, bearing sample barcodes and UMIs, were generated by 5'RACE using constant-segment primers. TCRdb independently ran MiXCR on the 5' RACE reads; one entry per CDR3 protein. The table includes 550,000 to 600,000 distinct CDR3 sequences, roughly a fifth detected once. The sequenced sample consisted of PBMCs or a T cell subset sorted from them (not recorded which). The chain couples TRBV12-3 or TRBV12-4 to TRBJ1-2; possibly TRBD1 for D (5 bases). This sequence originates from an adult woman who had mild COVID-19 (a few samples of this study predate the infection). Cell type and time point are not known. The CDR3 is CASSLWQDTPSSGYTF. The CDR3 nucleotides read TGTGCCAGCAGTTTATGGCAGGACACCCCAAGTAGTGGCTACACCTTC.